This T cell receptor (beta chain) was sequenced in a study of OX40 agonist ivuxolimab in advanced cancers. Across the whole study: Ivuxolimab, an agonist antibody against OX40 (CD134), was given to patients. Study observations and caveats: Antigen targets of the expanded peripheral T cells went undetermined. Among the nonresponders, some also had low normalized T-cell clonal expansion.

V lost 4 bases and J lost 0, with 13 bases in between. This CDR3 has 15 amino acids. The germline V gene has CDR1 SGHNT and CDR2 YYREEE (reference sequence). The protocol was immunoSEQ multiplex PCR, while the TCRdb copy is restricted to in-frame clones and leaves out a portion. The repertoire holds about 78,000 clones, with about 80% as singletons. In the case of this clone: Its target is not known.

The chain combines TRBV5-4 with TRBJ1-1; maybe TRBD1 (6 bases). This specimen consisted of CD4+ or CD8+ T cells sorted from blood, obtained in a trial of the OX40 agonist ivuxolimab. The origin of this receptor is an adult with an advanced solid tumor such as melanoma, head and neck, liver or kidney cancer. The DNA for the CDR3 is TGTGCCAGCAGCGGATCCGGGACACTGAACACTGAAGCTTTCTTT. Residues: CASSGSGTLNTEAFF.